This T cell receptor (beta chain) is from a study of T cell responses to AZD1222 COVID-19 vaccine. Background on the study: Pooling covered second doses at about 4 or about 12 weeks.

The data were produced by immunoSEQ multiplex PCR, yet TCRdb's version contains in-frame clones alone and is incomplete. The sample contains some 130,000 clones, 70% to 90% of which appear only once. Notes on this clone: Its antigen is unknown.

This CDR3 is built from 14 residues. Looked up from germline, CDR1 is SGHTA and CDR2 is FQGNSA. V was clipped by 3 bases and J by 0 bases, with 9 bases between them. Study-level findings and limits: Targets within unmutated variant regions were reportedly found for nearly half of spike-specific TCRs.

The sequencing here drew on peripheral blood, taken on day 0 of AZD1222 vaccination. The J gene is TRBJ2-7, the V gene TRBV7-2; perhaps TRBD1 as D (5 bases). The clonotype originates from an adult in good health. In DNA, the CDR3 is TGTGCCAGCAGCTTTTCCAGGGTCTCCTACGAGCAGTACTTC. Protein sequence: CASSFSRVSYEQYF.